What follows are 22 T cell receptor beta chains derived from one specimen sequenced in a study of T cell responses to AZD1222 COVID-19 vaccine. Sequenced by immunoSEQ multiplex PCR; TCRdb stores in-frame clones only, minus some. The sample records under 150,000 clones, roughly 85% being singletons. Specimen: peripheral blood, collected 28 days after the second dose of the MenACWY control vaccine. The receptors originated from an adult who received the MenACWY meningococcal vaccine as a control.

V usage is TRBV21-1 and J usage is TRBJ1-2; the table calls TRBD1, which could not be checked here. TRBV21-1 is described as a pseudogene. This CDR3 comprises 16 residues. CDR3 in amino acids: CASSKVIGDSAYGYTF. CDR3 sequence (DNA): TGTGCCAGCAGCAAAGTAATAGGGGACAGTGCCTATGGCTACACCTTC.

J is TRBJ2-5 and V is TRBV28; D uncertain. V lost 4 bases, J lost 0 bases, and 9 bases lay in between. The germline V gene has CDR1 MDHEN and CDR2 SYDVKM. This CDR3 has 14 amino acids. The CDR3 protein is CASSSAGDQETQYF. The CDR3 bases are TGTGCCAGCAGTTCCGCCGGCGACCAAGAGACCCAGTACTTC.

The gene calls are TRBV2 and TRBJ1-5; D is possibly TRBD1 (5 bases). Trimming took off 0 bases at V and 5 bases at J, with 14 bases between the two ends. The CDR3 length is 16 residues. Germline assignment: CDR1 SNHLY and CDR2 FYNNEI. CDR3 sequence: CASSEAGIGAYQPQHF. CDR3 bases: TGTGCCAGCAGTGAAGCGGGGATCGGGGCTTATCAGCCCCAGCATTTT.

V and J are TRBV28 and TRBJ2-7; possible D gene TRBD1, 6 bases. CDR3 size: 13 residues. V gave up 2 bases and J gave up 1 base, with 6 bases separating them. Germline loops: CDR1 MDHEN, CDR2 SYDVKM. As DNA, the CDR3 is TGTGCCAGCAGTTTAGGACAGTCCTACGAGCAGTACGTC. Translation gives CASSLGQSYEQYV.

The CDR3 nucleotides are TGTGCCAGCAGTGGGGGTTTTCGATCACCCCTCCACTTT. Its translation: CASSGGFRSPLHF. This chain uses TRBV2 with TRBJ1-6; D call uncertain. In germline, CDR1 is SNHLY, CDR2 FYNNEI. This CDR3 spans 13 amino acids. The germline V and J ends were trimmed by 4 bases and 10 bases, with 11 bases remaining between them.

This sequence joins TRBV6-6 and TRBJ2-2; D may be TRBD1 (5 bases). Between the trimmed V and J ends, which lost 10 bases and 5 bases, there was a span of 11 bases. Germline CDR1 is MNHNY and CDR2 is SVGAGI (reference sequence). CDR3 length: 12 amino acids. The CDR3 bases are TGTGCCACCACAGGCGGAACCGGGGAGCTGTTTTTT. This sequence encodes CATTGGTGELFF.

CDR3 sequence (DNA): TGTGCTAGTGGCCCCACAGTGAACACTGAAGCTTTCTTT. Amino acids: CASGPTVNTEAFF. The J gene is TRBJ1-1, the V gene TRBV12-5; D is ambiguous. This CDR3 has 13 amino acids. Germline V lookup: CDR1 LGHNT, CDR2 FRNRAP. Trimming took off 6 bases at V and 0 bases at J, with 8 bases between the two ends.

This clone appeared a single time. The rearrangement joins TRBV7-9 to TRBJ1-1, with TRBD1 as a possible D gene (6 bases). Germline V gene lookup returns CDR1 SEHNR and CDR2 FQNEAQ (reference sequence). The CDR3 contains 14 residues. The V and J ends lost 1 base and 8 bases respectively, with 14 bases between them. The CDR3 sequence: CASSLVGNDREAFF. CDR3 in DNA: TGTGCCAGCAGCTTAGTAGGTAACGACAGGGAAGCTTTCTTT.

The CDR3 DNA sequence: TGTGCCAGCAGCGCCGAGCAAGAGCAGTTCTTC. Protein: CASSAEQEQFF. The V and J genes are TRBV7-9 and TRBJ2-1; D is unclear. This CDR3 comprises 11 residues. Germline V gene data show CDR1 as SEHNR and CDR2 as FQNEAQ (reference sequence). Deletions cut 5 bases from V and 10 bases from J, with 9 bases between.

The J gene is TRBJ2-1, the V gene TRBV9; D uncertain. This CDR3 has 13 amino acids. V gave up 3 bases and J gave up 9 bases, with 13 bases separating them. The V gene's germline CDR1 is SGDLS and CDR2 YYNGEE. This CDR3 is CASSETPEAEQFF. The CDR3 coding sequence is TGTGCCAGCAGCGAGACCCCAGAAGCTGAGCAGTTCTTC.

The chain uses TRBV3-1 (or the pseudogene TRBV3-2) and TRBJ1-1, with no clear D. CDR3 size: 13 residues. Trimming took 5 bases from V and 2 from J, leaving 9 bases between them. CDR1 is LGHDT and CDR2 is YNNKEL in the germline V gene (reference sequence). The CDR3 loop reads CASSGQLNTEAFF. The CDR3 bases are TGTGCCAGCAGCGGCCAATTAAACACTGAAGCTTTCTTT.

This rearrangement joins TRBV5-1 to TRBJ1-3; TRBD1 matches 8 bases. V lost 4 bases and J lost 0; bases outside the gene matches: 3. Germline loops: CDR1 SGHRS, CDR2 YFSETQ. The CDR3 is 15 amino acids. The CDR3 coding sequence is TGCGCCAGCAGCCCCACAGGGGGCTCTGGAAACACCATATATTTT. Translated: CASSPTGGSGNTIYF.

The chain carries TRBV28 and TRBJ1-1; 9 bases agree with TRBD1. Germline V gene data show CDR1 as MDHEN and CDR2 as SYDVKM. The CDR3 is made up of 17 amino acids. The ends lost 4 bases at V and 0 bases at J; junction bases unmatched: 9. CDR3 in DNA: TGTGCCAGCAGTTCCACCGGGACAGGGAGGTTGAACACTGAAGCTTTCTTT. This sequence encodes CASSSTGTGRLNTEAFF.

The genes are TRBV6-1 and TRBJ2-1, with a tentative D call TRBD1 (6 bases). This CDR3 is built from 15 residues. Trimming took 2 bases from V and 0 from J, leaving 8 bases between them. Germline CDR1 is MNHNS and CDR2 is SASEGT. The CDR3 DNA reads TGTGCCAGCAGTGAACAGGGGATCTCCTACAATGAGCAGTTCTTC. Protein product: CASSEQGISYNEQFF.

The chain has TRBV6-1 and TRBJ2-3; 10 bases are a match to TRBD1. There are 15 residues in the CDR3. The germline V gene has CDR1 MNHNS and CDR2 SASEGT. With V trimmed by 6 bases and J by 3 bases, 6 bases remained unmatched. CDR3 protein: CASRPGQGRTDTQYF. The CDR3 coding sequence is TGTGCCAGCAGACCGGGACAGGGGAGGACAGATACGCAGTATTTT.

This chain connects TRBV6-5 to TRBJ1-2; the D is unclear. The CDR3 runs 12 residues. V was shortened by 8 bases and J by 8 bases, with 15 bases between the two germline ends. The germline V gene encodes CDR1 MNHEY and CDR2 SVGAGI. For the CDR3, the DNA is TGTGCCAGCGGGAACAAGGAAAGCGGCTACACCTTC. This codes for CASGNKESGYTF.

This chain links TRBV7-9 with TRBJ2-7; D ambiguous. Germline lookup yields CDR1 SEHNR and CDR2 FQNEAQ (reference sequence). The V end lost 1 base, the J end lost 4 bases, and 5 bases lay between the germline ends. The CDR3 totals 12 residues. The CDR3: CASSLGSYEQYF. The CDR3, as DNA: TGTGCCAGCAGCTTAGGGTCTTACGAGCAGTACTTC.

This chain connects TRBV19 to TRBJ2-5; TRBD2 matches 9 bases. J gave up 4 bases and V 4 bases, and 13 bases lay outside the gene matches. This CDR3 comprises 17 residues. The germline V gene encodes CDR1 LNHDA and CDR2 SQIVND (reference sequence). CDR3 sequence: CASSTNGLAGRGETQYF. CDR3 nucleotides: TGTGCCAGTAGTACCAATGGCCTAGCGGGGCGAGGAGAGACCCAGTACTTC.

The gene calls are TRBV10-3 and TRBJ1-3; 9 bases match TRBD1. The V gene's germline CDR1 is ENHRY and CDR2 SYGVKD. The CDR3 runs 15 residues. The V segment lost 2 bases and the J segment 8 bases; nucleotides outside the gene matches: 7. This chain's CDR3 is CAISEPGTGSDTIYF. The CDR3, as DNA: TGTGCCATCAGTGAGCCAGGGACAGGGAGTGACACCATATATTTT.

This clone was observed a single time. The chain uses TRBV20-1 and TRBJ2-1; 7 bases match TRBD2. The CDR3 extends over 14 amino acids. Germline CDR1 is DFQATT and CDR2 is SNEGSKA (reference sequence). Trimming at V came to 3 bases and at J to 3 bases, leaving 5 bases not matched to a gene. CDR3 bases: TGCAGTGCTAGTACTAGCGCCTACTACAATGAGCAGTTCTTC. Amino acid sequence: CSASTSAYYNEQFF.

The genes are TRBV4-2 and TRBJ2-5; 9 positions agree with TRBD2. Trimming took 5 bases from V and 3 from J; bases not matched to a gene: 7. The length of the CDR3 is 15 residues. Per the germline V gene, CDR1 is LGHNA and CDR2 is YNFKEQ. The CDR3 protein is CASSFISGGEETQYF. DNA for the CDR3: TGTGCCAGCAGCTTCATTAGCGGGGGAGAAGAGACCCAGTACTTC.

The chain has TRBV7-8 and TRBJ1-5; D call uncertain. V was trimmed by 5 bases and J by 0 bases, leaving 11 bases between them. Germline-derived CDR1 and CDR2 are SGHVS and FQNEAQ. This CDR3 comprises 15 residues. The CDR3 nucleotides read TGTGCCAGCAGCCGGGATTTGGGTAGCAATCAGCCCCAGCATTTT. This gives the protein CASSRDLGSNQPQHF.